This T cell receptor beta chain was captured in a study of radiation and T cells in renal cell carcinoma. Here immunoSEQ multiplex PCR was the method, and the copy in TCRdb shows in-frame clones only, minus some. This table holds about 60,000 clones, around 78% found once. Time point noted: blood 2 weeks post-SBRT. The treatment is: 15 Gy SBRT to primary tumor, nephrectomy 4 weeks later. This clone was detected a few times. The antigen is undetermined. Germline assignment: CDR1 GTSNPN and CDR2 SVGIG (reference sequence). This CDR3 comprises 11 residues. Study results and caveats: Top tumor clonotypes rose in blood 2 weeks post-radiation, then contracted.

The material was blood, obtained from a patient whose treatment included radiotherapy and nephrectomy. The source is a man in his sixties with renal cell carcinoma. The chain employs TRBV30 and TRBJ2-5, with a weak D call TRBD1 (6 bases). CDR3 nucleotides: TGTGCGTCCGCAGGGGTAGAGACCCAGTACTTC. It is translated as CASAGVETQYF.